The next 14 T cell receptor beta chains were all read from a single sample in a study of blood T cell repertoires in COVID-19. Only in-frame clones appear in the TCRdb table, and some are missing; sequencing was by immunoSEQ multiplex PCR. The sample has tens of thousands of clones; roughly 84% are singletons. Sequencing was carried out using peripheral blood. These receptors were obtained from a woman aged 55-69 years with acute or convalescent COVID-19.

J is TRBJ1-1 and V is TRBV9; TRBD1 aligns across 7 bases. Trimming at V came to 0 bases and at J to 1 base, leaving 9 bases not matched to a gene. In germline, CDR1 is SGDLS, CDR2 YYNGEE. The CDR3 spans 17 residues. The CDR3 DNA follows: TGTGCCAGCAGCGTAGAGTGGGGTGGGACAGCGAACACTGAAGCTTTCTTT. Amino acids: CASSVEWGGTANTEAFF.

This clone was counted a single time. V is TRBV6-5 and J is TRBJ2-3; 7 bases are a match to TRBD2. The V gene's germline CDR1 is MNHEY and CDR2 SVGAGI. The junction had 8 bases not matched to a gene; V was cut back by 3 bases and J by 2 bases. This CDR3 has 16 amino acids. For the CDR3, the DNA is TGTGCCAGCAGTTATTCGGGAGGCGGCTTCACAGATACGCAGTATTTT. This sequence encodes CASSYSGGGFTDTQYF.

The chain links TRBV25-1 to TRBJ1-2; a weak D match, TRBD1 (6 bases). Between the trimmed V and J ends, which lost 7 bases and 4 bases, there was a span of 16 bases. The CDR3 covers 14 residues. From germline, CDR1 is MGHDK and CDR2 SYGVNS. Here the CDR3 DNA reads TGTGCCAGCACACCGACAGGACCATCCTATGGCTACACCTTC. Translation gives CASTPTGPSYGYTF.

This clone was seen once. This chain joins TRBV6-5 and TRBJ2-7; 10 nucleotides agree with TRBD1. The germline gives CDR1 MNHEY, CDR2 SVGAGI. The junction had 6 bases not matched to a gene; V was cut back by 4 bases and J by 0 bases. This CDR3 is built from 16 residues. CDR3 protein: CASSSPRDRGSYEQYF. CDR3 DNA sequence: TGTGCCAGCAGTTCACCCCGGGACAGGGGCTCCTACGAGCAGTACTTC.

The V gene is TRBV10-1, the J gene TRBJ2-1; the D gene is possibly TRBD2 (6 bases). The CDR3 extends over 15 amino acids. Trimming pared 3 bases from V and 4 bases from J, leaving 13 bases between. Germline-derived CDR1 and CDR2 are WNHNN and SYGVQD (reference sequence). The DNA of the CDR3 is TGCGCCAGCAGTGACGGAGCGGGCTCGTACAATGAGCAGTTCTTC. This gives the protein CASSDGAGSYNEQFF.

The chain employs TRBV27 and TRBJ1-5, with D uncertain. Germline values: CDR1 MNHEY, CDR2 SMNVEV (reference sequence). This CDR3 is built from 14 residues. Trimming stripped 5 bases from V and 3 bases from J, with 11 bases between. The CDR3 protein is CASSPRQFNQPQHF. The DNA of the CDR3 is TGTGCCAGCAGTCCACGACAATTCAATCAGCCCCAGCATTTT.

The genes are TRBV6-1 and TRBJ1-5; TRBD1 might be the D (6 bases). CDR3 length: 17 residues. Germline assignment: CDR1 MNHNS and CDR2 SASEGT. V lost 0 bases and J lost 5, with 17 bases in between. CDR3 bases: TGTGCCAGCAGTGAAGCGGGCGGGGGGCAGGGACATCAGCCCCAGCATTTT. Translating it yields CASSEAGGGQGHQPQHF.

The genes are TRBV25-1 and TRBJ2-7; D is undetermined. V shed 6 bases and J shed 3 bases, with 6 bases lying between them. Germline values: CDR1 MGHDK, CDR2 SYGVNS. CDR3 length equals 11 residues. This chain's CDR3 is CASSLSYEQYF. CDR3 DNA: TGTGCCAGCAGCCTCAGCTACGAGCAGTACTTC.

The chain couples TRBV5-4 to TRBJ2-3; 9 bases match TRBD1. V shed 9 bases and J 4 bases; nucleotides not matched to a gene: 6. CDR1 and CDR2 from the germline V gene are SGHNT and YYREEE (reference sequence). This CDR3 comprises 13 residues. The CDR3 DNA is TGTGCCATGCTACAGGGGGCGTCAGATACGCAGTATTTT. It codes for CAMLQGASDTQYF.

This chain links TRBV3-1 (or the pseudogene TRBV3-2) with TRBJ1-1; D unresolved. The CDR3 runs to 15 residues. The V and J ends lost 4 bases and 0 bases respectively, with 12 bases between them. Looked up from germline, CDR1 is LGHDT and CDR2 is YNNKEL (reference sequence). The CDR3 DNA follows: TGTGCCAGCAGCCGTCAAACCCAGTTGAACACTGAAGCTTTCTTT. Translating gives CASSRQTQLNTEAFF.

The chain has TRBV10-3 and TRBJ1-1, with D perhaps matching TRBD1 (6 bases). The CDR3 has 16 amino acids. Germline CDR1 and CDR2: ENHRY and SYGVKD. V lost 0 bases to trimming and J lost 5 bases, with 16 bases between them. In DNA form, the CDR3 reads TGTGCCATCAGTGAGTCGAGGCCCGGGACACCTACTGAAGCTTTCTTT. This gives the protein CAISESRPGTPTEAFF.

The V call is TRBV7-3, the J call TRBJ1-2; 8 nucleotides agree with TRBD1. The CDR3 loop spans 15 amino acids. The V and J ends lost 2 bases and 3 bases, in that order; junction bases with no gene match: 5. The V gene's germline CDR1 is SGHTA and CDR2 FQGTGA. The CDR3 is CASSLEGQGDYGYTF. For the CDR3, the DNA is TGTGCCAGCAGCTTAGAAGGACAGGGCGACTATGGCTACACCTTC.

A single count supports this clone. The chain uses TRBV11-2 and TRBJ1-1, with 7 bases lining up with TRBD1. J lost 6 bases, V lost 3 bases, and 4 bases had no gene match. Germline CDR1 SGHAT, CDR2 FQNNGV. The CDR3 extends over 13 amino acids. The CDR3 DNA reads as TGTGCCAGCAGCTTCCAGGGGGGCGCTGAAGCTTTCTTT. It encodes CASSFQGGAEAFF.

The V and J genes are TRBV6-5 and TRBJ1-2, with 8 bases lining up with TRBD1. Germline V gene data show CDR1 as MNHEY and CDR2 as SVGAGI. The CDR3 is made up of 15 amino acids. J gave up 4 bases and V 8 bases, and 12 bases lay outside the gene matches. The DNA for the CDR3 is TGTGCCAGCGACATTGCAGGGGGCGCCGGCTATGGCTACACCTTC. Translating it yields CASDIAGGAGYGYTF.